One sample yielded the 32 T cell receptor beta chains listed below, sequenced in a study of shared clonotypes between healthy human individuals. The protocol was immunoSEQ multiplex PCR, while the TCRdb copy is restricted to in-frame clones and leaves out a portion. Of some 2.1 million clones listed, approximately 92% are singletons. Naive CD8 cells lacked CD45RO and underwent positive selection for CCR7, leaving out terminally differentiated effector memory CD45RA+ cells. The sequenced material came from naive CD8+ T cells from PBMCs. The source is a man between 18 and 29 years old in good health. Some clones in this sample may be carry-over from other donors' samples.

The genes are TRBV4-1 and TRBJ1-2, with 7 bases that match TRBD1. This CDR3 has 13 residues. Germline CDR1 reads MGHRA; CDR2 reads YSYEKL. V lost 3 bases and J lost 10; bases outside the gene matches: 8. The DNA for the CDR3 is TGCGCCAGCAGCCAGCTTCCCGGACAGGTCTACACCTTC. It translates to CASSQLPGQVYTF.

This clone was seen a single time. The rearrangement joins TRBV9 to TRBJ2-3, with D uncertain. Germline V gene lookup returns CDR1 SGDLS and CDR2 YYNGEE. The CDR3 extends over 15 amino acids. V gave up 6 bases and J gave up 4 bases, with 18 bases separating them. The CDR3: CASTPGDRAADTQYF. In DNA form, the CDR3 reads TGTGCCAGCACCCCTGGAGACCGGGCGGCAGATACGCAGTATTTT.

The chain combines TRBV29-1 with TRBJ2-1; D is ambiguous. This CDR3 is 12 amino acids long. Germline CDR1 and CDR2: SQVTM and ANQGSEA. V lost 7 bases and J lost 3, with 10 bases in between. The CDR3 region is CSACSIYNEQFF. The DNA for the CDR3 is TGCAGCGCCTGTTCGATCTACAATGAGCAGTTCTTC.

The CDR3 DNA sequence: TGCGCCAGCAGCCAAGATGTGGGCCTCGGGGGGGCGAATGAAGCTTTCTTT. It is translated as CASSQDVGLGGANEAFF. The rearrangement uses TRBV4-1 and TRBJ1-1; weak D call: TRBD1 (6 bases). This CDR3 is 17 amino acids long. Deletions cut 0 bases from V and 7 bases from J, with 21 bases between. Germline-derived CDR1 and CDR2 are MGHRA and YSYEKL.

In this sample, this clone turned up once. The rearrangement uses TRBV5-4 and TRBJ2-1; D ambiguous. Germline V gene sequence: CDR1 SGHNT, CDR2 YYREEE (reference sequence). CDR3 length: 20 residues. Trimming pared 9 bases from V and 2 bases from J, leaving 33 bases between. The CDR3 sequence: CATNPVPFVSISTTYNEQFF. In nucleotides, the CDR3 is TGTGCCACCAACCCTGTCCCGTTTGTGTCTATTTCTACCACCTACAATGAGCAGTTCTTC.

This chain uses TRBV27 with TRBJ2-3; TRBD1 matches 7 bases. Germline-derived CDR1 and CDR2 are MNHEY and SMNVEV (reference sequence). The CDR3 runs 12 residues. Losses at the gene ends were 6 bases for V and 10 bases for J; bases not matched to a gene: 7. CDR3 region: CASSPGTAPQYF. CDR3 bases: TGTGCCAGCAGCCCCGGGACAGCGCCGCAGTATTTT.

The gene calls are TRBV28 and TRBJ2-7, with 8 bases lining up with TRBD1. Germline V gene sequence: CDR1 MDHEN, CDR2 SYDVKM. V was pared by 9 bases and J by 4 bases, with 5 bases of the junction left unmatched. The CDR3 is 12 amino acids. Here the CDR3 reads CASATGAYEQYF. Here the CDR3 DNA reads TGTGCCAGTGCGACAGGGGCATACGAGCAGTACTTC.

J is TRBJ2-7 and V is TRBV4-1, with 8 bases identical to TRBD1. The CDR3 is 15 residues long. Germline CDR1 MGHRA, CDR2 YSYEKL. Germline trimming cut 1 base from V and 1 base from J; bases unmatched to any gene: 3. The CDR3 nucleotides read TGCGCCAGCAGCCAAGTCGGACAGGGTTCCTACGAGCAGTACTTC. Residues: CASSQVGQGSYEQYF.

Concerning this clone itself: At the DNA level, this CDR3 is encoded by other sequences in the same sample as well. The CDR3 nucleotides read TGTGCCAGCAGCGTAGGGGGGGCTAACTATGGCTACACCTTC. Its protein product is CASSVGGANYGYTF. This sequence joins TRBV9 and TRBJ1-2; tentatively, D is TRBD1 (5 bases). The ends were cut back, 0 bases at V and 0 bases at J, with 6 bases in the middle. Germline CDR1 SGDLS, CDR2 YYNGEE. This CDR3 is 14 amino acids long.

The rearrangement joins TRBV28 to TRBJ2-5, with 14 bases lining up with TRBD2. Trimming at V came to 6 bases and at J to 3 bases, leaving 6 bases not matched to a gene. The CDR3 consists of 16 residues. Germline V gives CDR1 MDHEN, CDR2 SYDVKM. For the CDR3, the DNA is TGTGCCAGCAGGGCAGGACTAGCGGGAGGTAAAGAGACCCAGTACTTC. The encoded protein is CASRAGLAGGKETQYF.

In the case of this clone: Other nucleotide sequences from this sample produce the same CDR3. The V gene is TRBV20-1, the J gene TRBJ2-7; D possibly corresponds to TRBD1 (5 bases). The CDR3 loop spans 11 amino acids. V was pared by 1 base and J by 4 bases, with 5 bases between. Germline values: CDR1 DFQATT, CDR2 SNEGSKA (reference sequence). CDR3 coding DNA: TGCAGTGCTAGAGGACAGTACGAGCAGTACTTC. Amino acid sequence: CSARGQYEQYF.

The gene calls are TRBV4-3 and TRBJ2-1, with 13 bases identical to TRBD2. V lost 6 bases, J lost 7 bases, and 9 bases stayed unmatched. Germline V gives CDR1 LGHNA, CDR2 YSLEER. The CDR3 consists of 16 residues. The CDR3 loop is CASSITSGRAPNEQFF. Here the CDR3 DNA reads TGCGCCAGCAGTATCACTAGCGGGAGGGCCCCGAATGAGCAGTTCTTC.

This chain uses TRBV6-1 with TRBJ2-7; the D is unclear. The CDR3 runs to 17 residues. The V and J ends lost 2 bases and 3 bases respectively, with 20 bases between them. The germline CDR1 and CDR2 sequences are MNHNS and SASEGT. For the CDR3, the DNA is TGTGCCAGCAGTGAATACGAAGGGTACTTAGTAAGCTACGAGCAGTACTTC. It encodes CASSEYEGYLVSYEQYF.

The V call is TRBV19, the J call TRBJ2-7; no firm D call. The CDR3 spans 14 residues. Germline V gene data show CDR1 as LNHDA and CDR2 as SQIVND (reference sequence). With 6 bases removed from V and 0 bases from J, the gap between germline ends came to 12 bases. The CDR3 sequence: CASRPESSSYEQYF. The CDR3, as DNA: TGTGCCAGTAGGCCAGAATCATCCTCCTACGAGCAGTACTTC.

The V and J genes are TRBV15 and TRBJ1-5, with D possibly TRBD1 on 5 matching bases. Germline lookup yields CDR1 LNHNV and CDR2 YYDKDF (reference sequence). Trimming stripped 0 bases from V and 4 bases from J, with 10 bases between. CDR3 size: 15 residues. CDR3 protein: CATSRDWTSNQPQHF. The CDR3 nucleotides read TGTGCCACCAGCAGAGATTGGACAAGTAATCAGCCCCAGCATTTT.

The chain is built from TRBV7-3 and TRBJ2-1; D may be TRBD2 (5 bases). V lost 1 base and J 10 bases, leaving 11 bases between the germline ends. The CDR3 contains 13 residues. The germline V gene encodes CDR1 SGHTA and CDR2 FQGTGA. CDR3 coding DNA: TGTGCCAGCAGCTTAAGTAGTAGCGCGGAGCAGTTCTTC. Protein product: CASSLSSSAEQFF. The full variable domain, completed using reference TRBV7-3 and TRBJ2-1, is GAGVSQTPSNKVTEKGKYVELRCDPISGHTALYWYRQSLGQGPEFLIYFQGTGAADDSGLPNDRFFAVRPEGSVSTLKIQRTERGDSAVYLCASSLSSSAEQFFGPGTRLTVL.

In this sample, this clone turned up a few times. This sequence joins TRBV30 and TRBJ1-5; D is unclear. The CDR3 is 13 amino acids. The germline V gene encodes CDR1 GTSNPN and CDR2 SVGIG (reference sequence). Deletions cut 5 bases from V and 2 bases from J, with 10 bases between. CDR3 residues: CAWAREGNQPQHF. The CDR3, as DNA: TGTGCCTGGGCCCGGGAGGGCAATCAGCCCCAGCATTTT. The full variable domain, rest sourced from reference TRBV30 and TRBJ1-5, is SQTIHQWPATLVQPVGSPLSLECTVEGTSNPNLYWYRQAAGRGLQLLFYSVGIGQISSEVPQNLSASRPQDRQFILSSKKLLLSDSGFYLCAWAREGNQPQHFGDGTRLSIL.

The rearrangement links TRBV7-8 to TRBJ1-5; 9 positions agree with TRBD1. Germline assignment: CDR1 SGHVS and CDR2 FQNEAQ. V lost 5 bases to trimming and J lost 5 bases; unmatched junction nucleotides: 1. The CDR3 runs 13 residues. The CDR3 spells CASSRDRDQPQHF. CDR3 coding DNA: TGTGCCAGCAGCCGGGACAGGGATCAGCCCCAGCATTTT. Complete variable domain (other parts from reference TRBV7-8 and TRBJ1-5): GAGVSQSPRYKVAKRGQDVALRCDPISGHVSLFWYQQALGQGPEFLTYFQNEAQLDKSGLPSDRFFAERPEGSVSTLKIQRTQQEDSAVYLCASSRDRDQPQHFGDGTRLSIL.

The J gene is TRBJ2-3, the V gene TRBV4-1, with 12 bases lining up with TRBD2. The V gene's germline CDR1 is MGHRA and CDR2 YSYEKL. The V segment lost 4 bases and the J segment 3 bases; nucleotides outside the gene matches: 17. CDR3 length: 20 residues. CDR3 sequence: CASSRKPGLAGVAGTDTQYF. CDR3 nucleotides: TGCGCCAGCAGCCGGAAACCGGGACTAGCGGGTGTGGCCGGGACAGATACGCAGTATTTT.

V usage is TRBV6-5 and J usage is TRBJ1-4; D is possibly TRBD1 (5 bases). Germline assignment: CDR1 MNHEY and CDR2 SVGAGI. Trimming cost V 4 bases and J 8 bases, with 17 bases left between them. The CDR3 covers 15 residues. The CDR3 DNA reads TGTGCCAGCAGTTCACTGCCGGGGGGAGTCGAAAAACTGTTTTTT. This codes for CASSSLPGGVEKLFF.

A word on this clone: The sample holds other DNA sequences that translate to the same CDR3. The rearrangement links TRBV11-2 to TRBJ1-1; maybe TRBD1 (6 bases). Trimming left V 2 bases short and J 4 bases short, with 11 bases between. Per germline, CDR1 SGHAT and CDR2 FQNNGV. The CDR3 runs 14 residues. Written as DNA, the CDR3 is TGTGCCAGCAGCTTACCGGGGGCCGGCACTGAAGCTTTCTTT. Protein sequence: CASSLPGAGTEAFF.

The chain carries TRBV4-3 and TRBJ2-3; D possibly corresponds to TRBD2 (5 bases). CDR3 size: 13 residues. V was trimmed by 0 bases and J by 10 bases, leaving 11 bases between them. CDR1 is LGHNA and CDR2 is YSLEER in the germline V gene. The CDR3 sequence: CASSQDLAVAQYF. Here the CDR3 DNA reads TGCGCCAGCAGCCAAGATCTAGCCGTGGCGCAGTATTTT.

Comments on this clone: The sample carries other DNA sequences with the same CDR3. The chain combines TRBV6-5 with TRBJ2-3; no clear D gene. This CDR3 spans 11 amino acids. The germline gives CDR1 MNHEY, CDR2 SVGAGI. V was shortened by 2 bases and J by 6 bases, with 3 bases between the two germline ends. CDR3 bases: TGTGCCAGCAGTTACGGGGATACGCAGTATTTT. This gives the protein CASSYGDTQYF.

J is TRBJ2-7 and V is TRBV15, with D possibly matching TRBD2 (5 bases). Germline V gene lookup returns CDR1 LNHNV and CDR2 YYDKDF (reference sequence). The CDR3 is 13 amino acids. Deletions cut 6 bases from V and 6 bases from J, with 15 bases between. The CDR3 DNA follows: TGTGCCACCAGGAACCGGGTTGGAGGCGAGCAGTACTTC. This gives the protein CATRNRVGGEQYF.

For this clone: The same CDR3 is also encoded by other DNA sequences in this sample. This chain uses TRBV28 with TRBJ2-1; 9 nucleotides line up with TRBD2. CDR3 length: 14 amino acids. In germline, CDR1 is MDHEN, CDR2 SYDVKM. The junction had 3 bases not matched to a gene; V was cut back by 2 bases and J by 7 bases. This CDR3 reads CASSLAGGGNEQFF. The CDR3, as DNA: TGTGCCAGCAGTTTAGCGGGAGGGGGGAATGAGCAGTTCTTC.

The V call is TRBV4-1, the J call TRBJ2-3; 10 positions agree with TRBD1. The germline V gene encodes CDR1 MGHRA and CDR2 YSYEKL. V was pared by 8 bases and J by 6 bases, with 8 bases of the junction left unmatched. The CDR3 extends over 14 amino acids. CDR3 loop: CASLDRGSVDTQYF. CDR3 DNA: TGCGCCAGCCTGGACAGGGGGAGTGTTGATACGCAGTATTTT.

This clone came up once. The CDR3 reads CASSVGKSYEQYF. CDR3 bases: TGTGCCAGCAGCGTAGGGAAATCCTACGAGCAGTACTTC. J is TRBJ2-7 and V is TRBV9; D unresolved. CDR3 size: 13 residues. Trimming left V 0 bases short and J 1 base short, with 5 bases between. In germline, CDR1 is SGDLS, CDR2 YYNGEE.

This rearrangement joins TRBV27 to TRBJ2-1; the match to TRBD2 covers 12 bases. From germline, CDR1 is MNHEY and CDR2 SMNVEV (reference sequence). This CDR3 has 20 residues. The ends lost 0 bases at V and 1 base at J; junction bases unmatched: 10. The CDR3 reads CASSLSGGRTSGASYNEQFF. CDR3 DNA: TGTGCCAGCAGTTTATCGGGGGGGCGGACTAGCGGGGCTTCCTACAATGAGCAGTTCTTC.

The V call is TRBV6-1, the J call TRBJ2-1; D not resolved. The germline V gene encodes CDR1 MNHNS and CDR2 SASEGT. The V end was cut by 1 base, the J end by 5 bases, with 12 bases between. CDR3 length equals 15 residues. CDR3 in amino acids: CASSEGFQRDNEQFF. The CDR3 DNA is TGTGCCAGCAGTGAAGGATTTCAGAGAGACAATGAGCAGTTCTTC.

This sequence joins TRBV9 and TRBJ2-7, with 7 bases lining up with TRBD1. V dropped 0 bases and J dropped 0; count of bases not matched to a gene: 3. Germline CDR1 SGDLS, CDR2 YYNGEE. This CDR3 is 15 amino acids long. CDR3: CASSVGRGFSYEQYF. The CDR3 nucleotides read TGTGCCAGCAGCGTAGGCAGGGGGTTCTCCTACGAGCAGTACTTC. The whole variable domain, filled in from reference TRBV9 and TRBJ2-7, reads DSGVTQTPKHLITATGQRVTLRCSPRSGDLSVYWYQQSLDQGLQFLIQYYNGEERAKGNILERFSAQQFPDLHSELNLSSLELGDSALYFCASSVGRGFSYEQYFGPGTRLTVT.

The chain uses TRBV28 and TRBJ1-2; tentatively, D is TRBD1 (5 bases). V lost 6 bases and J 4 bases, leaving 6 bases between the germline ends. CDR1 is MDHEN and CDR2 is SYDVKM in the germline V gene. This CDR3 comprises 11 residues. The CDR3: CASRDIYGYTF. CDR3 in DNA: TGTGCCAGCAGGGACATCTATGGCTACACCTTC.

V and J are TRBV9 and TRBJ2-3, with 13 bases aligning to TRBD2. Germline V lookup: CDR1 SGDLS, CDR2 YYNGEE. With 4 bases clipped from V and 2 bases from J, the junction kept 7 bases outside the gene matches. The CDR3 loop spans 17 amino acids. The CDR3 DNA reads as TGTGCCAGCAGCCTAGCTGGGACTAGCGGGAACACAGATACGCAGTATTTT. Protein product: CASSLAGTSGNTDTQYF.